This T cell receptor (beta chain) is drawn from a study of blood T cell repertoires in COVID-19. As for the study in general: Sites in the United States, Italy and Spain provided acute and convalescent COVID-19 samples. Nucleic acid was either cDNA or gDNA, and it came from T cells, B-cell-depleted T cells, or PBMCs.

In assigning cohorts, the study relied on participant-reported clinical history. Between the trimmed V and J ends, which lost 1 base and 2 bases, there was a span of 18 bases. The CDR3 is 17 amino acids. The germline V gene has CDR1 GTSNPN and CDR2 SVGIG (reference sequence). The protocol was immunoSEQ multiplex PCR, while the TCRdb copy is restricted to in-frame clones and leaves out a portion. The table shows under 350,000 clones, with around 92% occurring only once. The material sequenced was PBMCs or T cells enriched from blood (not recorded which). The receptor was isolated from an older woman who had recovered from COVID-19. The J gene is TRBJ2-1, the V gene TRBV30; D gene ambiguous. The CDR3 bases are TGTGCCTGGAGTGCCCGCCTAATGGCACAGACCTACAATGAGCAGTTCTTC. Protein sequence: CAWSARLMAQTYNEQFF.